The 16 T cell receptor beta chains below all came from one sample that was sequenced in a study of CXCR3-negative and CXCR3-positive naive CD8 T cells (dated by TCRdb to between 2019 and 2020). The sequencer listed for this sample is NextSeq 550. The Human TCR Profiling Kit (MiLaboratory) was used to prepare UMI-labeled 5' RACE TRB cDNA libraries. Through TCRdb reprocessing, the reads give one entry per CDR3 protein sequence; DNA is omitted. The table of this sample itemizes some 130,000 distinct CDR3 sequences. The ten biggest clones cover 0.45% to 0.55% of the sample. Sequenced material: naive CXCR3- CD8+ T cells from blood. Explained via the paper, the cell subset or site label denotes: CD45RO-CCR7+CD27+CD95- naive CD8+ T cells lacking CXCR3 (TNR3-). The source is a human donor in good health. Some clones in this sample may be carry-over from other donors' samples.

The J gene is TRBJ2-6, the V gene TRBV5-1; TCRdb designates TRBD1, a call that cannot be tested without DNA. The CDR3 has 17 residues. Germline CDR1 and CDR2: SGHRS and YFSETQ. CDR3 sequence reads: CASSLEGQGAGANVLTF.

This chain connects TRBV21-1 to TRBJ2-7; TCRdb's assignment of TRBD2 cannot be checked, as there is no DNA. TRBV21-1 is annotated as a pseudogene. The CDR3 has 15 residues. This CDR3 reads CASSKEERGAYEQYF.

The chain couples TRBV28 to TRBJ2-7; with no DNA, the TCRdb D assignment of TRBD1 cannot be verified. The germline gives CDR1 MDHEN, CDR2 SYDVKM. CDR3 length: 14 residues. CDR3 protein: CASSPDRAAYEQYF. The full variable domain, with the rest looked up from reference TRBV28 and TRBJ2-7, is DVKVTQSSRYLVKRTGEKVFLECVQDMDHENMFWYRQDPGLGLRLIYFSYDVKMKEKGDIPEGYSVSREKKERFSLILESASTNQTSMYLCASSPDRAAYEQYFGPGTRLTVT.

The V gene is TRBV29-1, the J gene TRBJ2-1. CDR3 size: 12 residues. Germline CDR1 reads SQVTM; CDR2 reads ANQGSEA. CDR3 residues: CSVVYVYNEQFF.

The gene calls are TRBV5-1 and TRBJ2-2; TCRdb lists TRBD2, though no DNA is available to test this call. CDR1 is SGHRS and CDR2 is YFSETQ in the germline V gene. The CDR3 is made up of 14 amino acids. The CDR3 loop is CASRIAGRTGELFF.

The genes are TRBV12-3 or TRBV12-4 and TRBJ1-5. This CDR3 comprises 14 residues. CDR3 sequence reads: CASSLGDGNQPQHF.

The J gene is TRBJ1-2, the V gene TRBV5-1; the TCRdb D gene call, TRBD1, has no DNA to confirm it. The CDR3 covers 16 residues. The V gene's germline CDR1 is SGHRS and CDR2 YFSETQ. The CDR3 region is CASSWSGTGEQYGYTF. The variable domain in full, completed from reference TRBV5-1 and TRBJ1-2, reads KAGVTQTPRYLIKTRGQQVTLSCSPISGHRSVSWYQQTPGQGLQFLFEYFSETQRNKGNFPGRFSGRQFSNSRSEMNVSTLELGDSALYLCASSWSGTGEQYGYTFGSGTRLTVV.

The rearrangement joins TRBV21-1 to TRBJ1-6; TCRdb proposes TRBD1, but this gene call is untestable without DNA. TRBV21-1 is noted as a pseudogene. There are 19 residues in the CDR3. This CDR3 is CASTETGRNLSSYNSPLHF.

The chain carries TRBV4-3 and TRBJ2-7; the D call from TCRdb, TRBD1, cannot be confirmed without DNA. The germline gives CDR1 LGHNA, CDR2 YSLEER. The CDR3 length is 17 residues. CDR3 region: CASSQARTGPRSYEQYF.

The CDR3 reads CASSSLAGHYNEQFF. J is TRBJ2-1 and V is TRBV7-9; TCRdb calls TRBD2, which cannot be checked without DNA. The CDR3 runs 15 residues. Germline lookup yields CDR1 SEHNR and CDR2 FQNEAQ (reference sequence).

The V and J genes are TRBV5-4 and TRBJ1-1. The CDR3 has 13 amino acids. The germline CDR1 and CDR2 sequences are SGHNT and YYREEE (reference sequence). CDR3 in amino acids: CASSDGWVAEAFF.

J is TRBJ2-1 and V is TRBV6-4; TCRdb names TRBD2, which stays unverified in the absence of DNA. Per the germline V gene, CDR1 is MRHNA and CDR2 is SNTAGT. The CDR3 is 15 amino acids. CDR3 region: CASSDTEGNYNEQFF.

The gene calls are TRBV2 and TRBJ2-7; the TCRdb call, TRBD1, lacks DNA for checking. Germline V gene lookup returns CDR1 SNHLY and CDR2 FYNNEI. The CDR3 is 16 amino acids. The CDR3 sequence is CASSEAIFRGDYEQYF.

The genes are TRBV13 and TRBJ2-1; with no DNA, the TCRdb D assignment of TRBD1 cannot be verified. The CDR3 extends over 12 amino acids. Germline CDR1 is PRHDT and CDR2 is FYEKMQ (reference sequence). CDR3 protein: CASGGQGNEQFF. Full variable domain (rest looked up from reference TRBV13 and TRBJ2-1): AAGVIQSPRHLIKEKRETATLKCYPIPRHDTVYWYQQGPGQDPQFLISFYEKMQSDKGSIPDRFSAQQFSDYHSELNMSSLELGDSALYFCASGGQGNEQFFGPGTRLTVL.

The chain uses TRBV5-8 and TRBJ2-1; TCRdb designates TRBD2, a call that cannot be tested without DNA. Per germline, CDR1 SGHTS and CDR2 YDEGEE. The CDR3 runs 17 residues. CDR3 sequence reads: CASSFRTSGTDHNEQFF.

The rearrangement uses TRBV10-3 and TRBJ2-7; the TRBD1 assignment by TCRdb is unverifiable without DNA. The CDR3 is made up of 17 amino acids. Germline V CDR1 and CDR2: ENHRY, SYGVKD. CDR3 sequence reads: CAISEIGQGATPYEQYF.